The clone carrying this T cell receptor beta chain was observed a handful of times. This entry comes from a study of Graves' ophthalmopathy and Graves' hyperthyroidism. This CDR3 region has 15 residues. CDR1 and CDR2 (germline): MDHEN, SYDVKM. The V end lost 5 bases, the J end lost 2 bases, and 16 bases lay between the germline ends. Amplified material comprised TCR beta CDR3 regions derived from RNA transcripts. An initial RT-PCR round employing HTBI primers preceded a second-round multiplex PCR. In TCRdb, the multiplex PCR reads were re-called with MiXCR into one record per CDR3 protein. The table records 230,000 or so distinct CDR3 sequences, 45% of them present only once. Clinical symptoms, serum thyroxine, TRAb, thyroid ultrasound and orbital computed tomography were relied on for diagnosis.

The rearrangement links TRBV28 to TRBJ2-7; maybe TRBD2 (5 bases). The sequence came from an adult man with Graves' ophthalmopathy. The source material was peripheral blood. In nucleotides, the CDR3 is TGTGCCAGCAGTAGTCGCGGCGGGCCAACCTACGAGCAGTACTTC. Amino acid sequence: CASSSRGGPTYEQYF.